This T cell receptor (beta chain) emerged from a study of Graves' ophthalmopathy and Graves' hyperthyroidism. This clonotype was found a few times. Its specificity is not known. General study results and limits: With just under 71% sensitivity and approximately 73% specificity, the model predicted ophthalmopathy progression. Thyroid clonotypes that were expanded above 0.001 frequency mostly also appeared in blood. Sensitivity of roughly 88% and specificity of around 80% were achieved when a 13-signature model separated ophthalmopathy from stable hyperthyroidism.

Germline V gives CDR1 SEHNR, CDR2 FQNEAQ (reference sequence). The CDR3 runs to 15 residues. Clinicians made diagnoses from clinical symptoms, serum thyroxine, TRAb, thyroid ultrasound and orbital computed tomography. Amplifying from RNA transcripts, the study obtained TCR beta CDR3 regions. First-round RT-PCR employed HTBI primers, with a second-round multiplex PCR after it. Using its own MiXCR run on the multiplex PCR reads, TCRdb lists one record per CDR3 protein. The sample yields about 500,000 distinct CDR3 sequences, roughly 39% seen once. This receptor was identified in an adult man with Graves' hyperthyroidism. The J gene is TRBJ2-7, the V gene TRBV7-9; the D gene could be TRBD1 or TRBD2 (5 bases each). Near its end, the DNA agrees better with TRBJ2-4, so the J call may be wrong. Material: peripheral blood or thyroid tissue (not recorded which). CDR3 protein: CASSLFREMGDIQYF. The CDR3 DNA sequence: TGTGCCAGCAGCTTATTTAGGGAGATGGGGGACATTCAGTACTTC.